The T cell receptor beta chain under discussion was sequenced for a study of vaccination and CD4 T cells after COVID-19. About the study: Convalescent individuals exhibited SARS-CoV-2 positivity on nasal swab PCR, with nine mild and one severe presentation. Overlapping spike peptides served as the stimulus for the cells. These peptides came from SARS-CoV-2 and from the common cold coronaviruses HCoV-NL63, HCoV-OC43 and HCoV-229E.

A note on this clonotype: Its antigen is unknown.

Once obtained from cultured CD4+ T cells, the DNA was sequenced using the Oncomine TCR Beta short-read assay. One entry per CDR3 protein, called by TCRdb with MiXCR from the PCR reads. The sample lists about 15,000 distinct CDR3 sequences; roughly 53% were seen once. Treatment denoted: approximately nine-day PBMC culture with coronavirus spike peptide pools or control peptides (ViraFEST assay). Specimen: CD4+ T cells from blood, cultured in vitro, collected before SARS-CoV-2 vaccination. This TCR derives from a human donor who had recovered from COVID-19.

The CDR3 reads CASSHRRGTGGSPLHF. DNA for the CDR3: TGTGCCAGCAGCCATCGACGGGGGACAGGGGGTTCACCCCTCCACTTT. This rearrangement joins TRBV14 to TRBJ1-6; 11 positions match TRBD1. CDR1 and CDR2 (germline): SGHDN, FVKESK. J was trimmed by 9 bases and V by 3 bases; bases with no gene match: 7. The CDR3 consists of 16 residues.